These 10 T cell receptor beta chains originate from one sample sequenced in a study of cytomegalovirus exposure and HLA in healthy donors. The protocol was immunoSEQ multiplex PCR, while the TCRdb copy is restricted to in-frame clones and leaves out a portion. Among 250,000 to 300,000 clones listed, 70% to 90% were seen once. Material for sequencing was PBMCs. Receptor source: a woman under 30 in good health and CMV-seronegative.

The chain joins TRBV6-6 to TRBJ1-2; D may be TRBD1 (5 bases). Germline CDR1 and CDR2: MNHNY and SVGAGI (reference sequence). V lost 4 bases and J 1 base, leaving 10 bases between the germline ends. CDR3 size: 14 residues. The chain's CDR3 is CASSFQGINYGYTF. In nucleotides, the CDR3 is TGTGCCAGCAGTTTCCAGGGAATTAACTATGGCTACACCTTC.

This sequence joins TRBV6-1 and TRBJ2-1, with D uncertain. This CDR3 has 15 residues. The V end was cut by 1 base, the J end by 2 bases, with 9 bases between. Germline CDR1 and CDR2: MNHNS and SASEGT. The CDR3 sequence: CASSEGAQTYNEQFF. CDR3 DNA sequence: TGTGCCAGCAGTGAAGGGGCCCAAACCTACAATGAGCAGTTCTTC.

V is TRBV4-3 and J is TRBJ1-3, with D uncertain. The CDR3 contains 15 residues. Germline V gives CDR1 LGHNA, CDR2 YSLEER. The V and J ends lost 1 base and 1 base respectively, with 8 bases between them. The chain's CDR3 is CASSQVGGSGNTIYF. The CDR3 nucleotides are TGCGCCAGCAGCCAAGTTGGCGGGTCTGGAAACACCATATATTTT.

This clone was seen a few times. Other nucleotide sequences from this sample produce the same CDR3. This chain connects TRBV6-5 to TRBJ1-1, with D unresolved. The CDR3 loop spans 14 amino acids. Per germline, CDR1 MNHEY and CDR2 SVGAGI. The V gene lost 2 bases and the J gene lost 2 bases, with 9 bases spanning the gap. The chain's CDR3 is CASSYGGTNTEAFF. CDR3 coding DNA: TGTGCCAGCAGTTACGGAGGTACAAACACTGAAGCTTTCTTT.

This rearrangement joins TRBV30 to TRBJ2-7, with 7 bases fitting TRBD1. This CDR3 is 12 amino acids long. Germline-derived CDR1 and CDR2 are GTSNPN and SVGIG (reference sequence). The V gene end was trimmed by 6 bases and the J gene end by 2 bases; junction bases not matched to a gene: 4. The CDR3 DNA is TGTGCCTGCCGACAGGGTCCCTACGAGCAGTACTTC. Residues: CACRQGPYEQYF.

This clone was observed once. The rearrangement joins TRBV19 to TRBJ2-5, with a tentative D call TRBD2 (6 bases). There are 15 residues in the CDR3. V was shortened by 3 bases and J by 3 bases, with 14 bases between the two germline ends. Germline V gives CDR1 LNHDA, CDR2 SQIVND (reference sequence). The CDR3 DNA sequence: TGTGCCAGTAGTATGAAATCGGGAGTAGAAGAGACCCAGTACTTC. Protein sequence: CASSMKSGVEETQYF.

The rearrangement joins TRBV13 to TRBJ1-3; D is undetermined. The CDR3 sequence is 18 residues long. CDR1 PRHDT and CDR2 FYEKMQ come from the germline V gene (reference sequence). V lost 0 bases and J lost 0, with 15 bases in between. The CDR3 nucleotides read TGTGCCAGCAGCTTAGGCGAGGGTCTGGCTCACTCTGGAAACACCATATATTTT. It is translated as CASSLGEGLAHSGNTIYF.

V and J are TRBV6-1 and TRBJ1-2, with D possibly TRBD1 on 5 matching bases. Germline lookup yields CDR1 MNHNS and CDR2 SASEGT. The CDR3 runs 13 residues. V was cut by 6 bases and J by 0 bases, with 8 bases left in between. CDR3 DNA sequence: TGTGCCAGCAGAGGGGTAGCTAACTATGGCTACACCTTC. This encodes CASRGVANYGYTF.

The J gene is TRBJ2-1, the V gene TRBV19; D is unresolved. V lost 2 bases and J 5 bases, leaving 7 bases between the germline ends. Germline-derived CDR1 and CDR2 are LNHDA and SQIVND (reference sequence). The CDR3 runs to 13 residues. Here the CDR3 DNA reads TGTGCCAGTAGTATAAACAGAAACAATGAGCAGTTCTTC. Translated, it gives CASSINRNNEQFF.

The chain carries TRBV2 and TRBJ2-5, with TRBD2 identical over 10 bases. CDR1 SNHLY and CDR2 FYNNEI come from the germline V gene. The trim removed 4 bases at V and 2 bases at J, leaving 7 bases unmatched. The CDR3 contains 16 residues. The CDR3 DNA sequence: TGTGCCAGCAGTGCAAGCGGGAGGGGGCCTCAAGAGACCCAGTACTTC. It encodes CASSASGRGPQETQYF.